This record looks at one TCR beta chain sequence and its context. Sequencing used immunoSEQ multiplex PCR; TCRdb keeps in-frame clones, though not all of them. The sample contains around 70,000 clones, approximately 95% of which appear only once. The data originate from a study of technical replicates of blood from a few donors. What was sequenced was T cells isolated from PBMCs. The source is a human donor in good health.

DNA for the CDR3: TGTGCCTGGAGTGTACAAGGGGGACCCCTCCACTTT. This gives the protein CAWSVQGGPLHF. V usage is TRBV30 and J usage is TRBJ1-6, with D perhaps TRBD1 (6 bases). Germline-derived CDR1 and CDR2 are GTSNPN and SVGIG (reference sequence). The CDR3 covers 12 residues. V was clipped by 0 bases and J by 12 bases, with 9 bases between them.